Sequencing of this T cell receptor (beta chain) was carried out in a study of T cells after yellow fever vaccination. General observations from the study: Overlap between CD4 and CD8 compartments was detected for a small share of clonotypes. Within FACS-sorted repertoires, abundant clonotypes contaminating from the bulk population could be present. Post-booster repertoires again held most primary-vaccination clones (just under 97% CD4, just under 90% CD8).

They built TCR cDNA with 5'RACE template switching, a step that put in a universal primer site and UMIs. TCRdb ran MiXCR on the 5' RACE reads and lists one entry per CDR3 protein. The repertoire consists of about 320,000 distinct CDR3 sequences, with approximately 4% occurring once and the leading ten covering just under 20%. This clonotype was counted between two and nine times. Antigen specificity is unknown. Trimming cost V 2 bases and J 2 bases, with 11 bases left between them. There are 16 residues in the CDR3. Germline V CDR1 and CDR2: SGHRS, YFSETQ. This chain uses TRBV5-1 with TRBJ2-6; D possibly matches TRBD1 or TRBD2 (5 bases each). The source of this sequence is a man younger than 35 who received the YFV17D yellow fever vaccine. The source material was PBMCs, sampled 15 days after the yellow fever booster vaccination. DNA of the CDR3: TGCGCCAGCAGCTTAGCCGGGACCCCTGGGGCCAACGTCCTGACTTTC. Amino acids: CASSLAGTPGANVLTF.